The 25 T cell receptor beta chains listed next were all sequenced from one sample in a study of T-cell reconstitution after alpha-beta-depleted transplantation in children (TCRdb year 2016). Preparation of the library involved PCR. TCRdb shows the sequencer as Illumina HiSeq 2500. Molecular barcoding was employed in the preparation of TCR libraries, with unique molecular identifiers being used to normalize TCRbeta repertoire quantification. The public reads were run again by TCRdb, first through fastp at Q25 and then through MiXCR, and only productive beta chains were kept. Identical CDR3 proteins give one entry, which carries the most common genes and DNA. Counted in this sample were 600,000 or so distinct CDR3 sequences; around 23% of them appeared once. About 14% of the sample comes from the top ten. This specimen's treatment or condition label, per the study, means: allogeneic hematopoietic cell transplantation with graft depleted of TCRalphabeta T cells and CD19 B cells.

This specimen was PBMCs, mostly from graft donor cells, taken 360 days after TCRalphabeta/CD19-depleted stem cell transplant. The receptor set was obtained from a boy under two years old who had a stem cell transplant for acute myeloid leukemia, so the T cells may come from the graft donor.

In its sample, this clonotype was seen a few times. V and J are TRBV6-5 and TRBJ2-7; 7 bases match TRBD2. Germline CDR1 reads MNHEY; CDR2 reads SVGAGI. V trimming: 10 bases; J trimming: 4 bases; junction bases outside the gene matches: 10. The CDR3 has 13 residues. The DNA of the CDR3 is TGTGCCACTAGAAGGACTAGAAATTACGAGCAGTACTTC. Protein sequence: CATRRTRNYEQYF.

The rearrangement joins TRBV20-1 to TRBJ1-2, with a weak D call TRBD1 (6 bases). The CDR3 is 14 residues long. V was trimmed by 7 bases and J by 4 bases, leaving 19 bases between them. Germline CDR1 DFQATT, CDR2 SNEGSKA (reference sequence). The CDR3 sequence is CSVKPLRGPYGYTF. The DNA of the CDR3 is TGCAGTGTCAAACCCCTCAGGGGACCCTATGGCTACACCTTC.

Only a few counts were recorded for this clonotype. J is TRBJ2-5 and V is TRBV25-1; possible D gene TRBD2, 5 bases. Per the germline V gene, CDR1 is MGHDK and CDR2 is SYGVNS. Deletions cut 6 bases from V and 2 bases from J, with 10 bases between. This CDR3 spans 13 amino acids. The CDR3 reads CASRDLVQETQYF. Here the CDR3 DNA reads TGTGCCAGCAGGGACTTAGTACAAGAGACCCAGTACTTC.

This clonotype was found a few times. The V gene is TRBV12-3 or TRBV12-4, the J gene TRBJ2-1; 13 bases map to TRBD2. Losses at the gene ends were 3 bases for V and 6 bases for J; bases not matched to a gene: 11. The CDR3 has 18 amino acids. CDR3 in amino acids: CASSFVTSGGGDRNEQFF. The CDR3 DNA sequence: TGTGCCAGCAGTTTTGTAACTAGCGGGGGGGGCGACCGCAATGAGCAGTTCTTC.

V gene TRBV27 combines with J gene TRBJ1-4; D is uncertain. Germline V lookup: CDR1 MNHEY, CDR2 SMNVEV (reference sequence). This CDR3 has 18 amino acids. V was shortened by 8 bases and J by 5 bases, with 27 bases between the two germline ends. CDR3 in DNA: TGTGCCAGCCCAGTGAAGGAGGTCGTCGGGTATATCAATGAAAAACTGTTTTTT. Protein product: CASPVKEVVGYINEKLFF.

This clonotype was counted only a few times. The chain couples TRBV29-1 to TRBJ2-3; D is possibly TRBD2 (5 bases). V lost 1 base and J 9 bases, leaving 17 bases between the germline ends. The length of the CDR3 is 14 residues. Germline V gene data show CDR1 as SQVTM and CDR2 as ANQGSEA. The CDR3 DNA reads as TGCAGCGTTGAAGGTTCGCGGGCTAAGGCAACGCAGTATTTT. It is translated as CSVEGSRAKATQYF.

V and J are TRBV21-1 and TRBJ2-7; TRBD1 is the table's D call and was not checked against the DNA. TRBV21-1 is a documented pseudogene. CDR3 length equals 19 residues. The CDR3 nucleotides are TGTGCCAGCAGCACAGGTACAGGCCGGTACATACGACGAACTATCGAGCAGTACGTC. It codes for CASSTGTGRYIRRTIEQYV.

This clonotype occurred a few times. The chain uses TRBV20-1 and TRBJ1-4; D might be TRBD1 (5 bases). The CDR3 runs to 13 residues. V lost 0 bases and J lost 8, with 10 bases in between. The germline V gene encodes CDR1 DFQATT and CDR2 SNEGSKA (reference sequence). The CDR3 sequence is CSARDPGYEKLFF. CDR3 sequence (DNA): TGCAGTGCTAGAGACCCAGGGTACGAAAAACTGTTTTTT.

This clonotype has more than one count but fewer than ten. The chain recombines TRBV7-2 with TRBJ2-7, with a weak D call TRBD1 (5 bases). V lost 5 bases and J 0 bases, leaving 14 bases between the germline ends. The CDR3 sequence is 15 residues long. Germline lookup yields CDR1 SGHTA and CDR2 FQGNSA. The CDR3 protein is CASSPETVLSYEQYF. CDR3 nucleotide sequence: TGTGCCAGCAGCCCCGAGACAGTGCTCTCCTACGAGCAGTACTTC.

This clonotype showed up many times. The chain combines TRBV7-7 with TRBJ2-1; TRBD1 is a possible D gene (7 bases). The germline gives CDR1 SSHAT, CDR2 FNYEAQ (reference sequence). V dropped 4 bases and J dropped 6 bases, with 19 bases sitting between them. The CDR3 runs 16 residues. The CDR3 DNA is TGTGCCAGCAGCTCCTCCATGTTTCAGGGGGGCAATGAGCAGTTCTTC. Encoded protein: CASSSSMFQGGNEQFF. Variable domain in full (rest from reference TRBV7-7 and TRBJ2-1): GAGVSQSPRYKVTKRGQDVTLRCDPISSHATLYWYQQALGQGPEFLTYFNYEAQPDKSGLPSDRFSAERPEGSISTLTIQRTEQRDSAMYRCASSSSMFQGGNEQFFGPGTRLTVL.

This clonotype has more than one count but fewer than ten. This chain uses TRBV6-2 or TRBV6-3 with TRBJ2-7, with D maybe TRBD2 (6 bases). This CDR3 region has 15 residues. Germline V gene lookup returns CDR1 MNHEY and CDR2 SVGEGT. Trimming stripped 2 bases from V and 4 bases from J, with 15 bases between. The CDR3 DNA sequence: TGTGCCAGCAGTTACGCGGGGACGGTTTATTACGAGCAGTACGTC. Translation: CASSYAGTVYYEQYV.

The chain links TRBV14 to TRBJ2-7; the D is unclear. The length of the CDR3 is 12 residues. Germline V gene sequence: CDR1 SGHDN, CDR2 FVKESK. Trimming shortened V by 1 base and J by 3 bases, and 4 bases separated the two germline ends. CDR3 protein: CASSQVIYEQYV. The CDR3 DNA reads as TGTGCCAGCAGCCAAGTGATCTACGAGCAGTACGTC.

This clonotype appeared a single time. V and J are TRBV7-9 and TRBJ2-1; D is possibly TRBD2 (5 bases). Germline V gene sequence: CDR1 SEHNR, CDR2 FQNEAQ (reference sequence). The ends were cut back, 5 bases at V and 9 bases at J, with 14 bases in the middle. The CDR3 spans 13 residues. In nucleotides, the CDR3 is TGTGCCAGCAGCCCCCCCCTAGCTAGTGAGCAGTTCTTC. Its protein is CASSPPLASEQFF.

The rearrangement joins TRBV6-1 to TRBJ2-7; 8 bases map to TRBD1. CDR3 length equals 14 residues. The V segment lost 6 bases and the J segment 6 bases; nucleotides outside the gene matches: 10. Germline V gene data show CDR1 as MNHNS and CDR2 as SASEGT. For the CDR3, the DNA is TGTGCCAGCAGATCGGACAGGGAAGGGCTCGAGCAGTACTTC. Its translation is CASRSDREGLEQYF.

This clonotype turned up a few times. The chain is built from TRBV12-3 or TRBV12-4 and TRBJ1-5, with a tentative D call TRBD1 (5 bases). Trimming stripped 1 base from V and 6 bases from J, with 13 bases between. CDR3 length: 15 residues. As DNA, the CDR3 is TGTGCCAGCAGTTTAGAGGAGGGGCACGGTCAGCCCCAGCATTTT. It translates to CASSLEEGHGQPQHF.

This clonotype occurred many times. The chain employs TRBV12-3 or TRBV12-4 and TRBJ2-5; either TRBD1 or TRBD2 may fit D (6 bases each). This CDR3 comprises 16 residues. With 5 bases removed from V and 5 bases from J, the gap between germline ends came to 21 bases. CDR3 residues: CASSPRGWGAGETQYF. CDR3 in DNA: TGTGCCAGCAGTCCTAGGGGTTGGGGGGCGGGGGAGACCCAGTACTTC.

This rearrangement joins TRBV20-1 to TRBJ2-7; 9 nucleotides match TRBD1. The CDR3 contains 13 residues. J gave up 1 base and V 5 bases, and 3 bases lay outside the gene matches. Germline assignment: CDR1 DFQATT and CDR2 SNEGSKA (reference sequence). CDR3 nucleotide sequence: TGCAGTGCTTCGACAGGGGGGTCCTACGAGCAGTACTTC. As protein: CSASTGGSYEQYF.

This clonotype was picked up a small number of times. This chain connects TRBV4-1 to TRBJ2-1; the match to TRBD2 covers 10 bases. The CDR3 loop spans 18 amino acids. The V segment lost 1 base and the J segment 2 bases; nucleotides outside the gene matches: 8. Germline CDR1 MGHRA, CDR2 YSYEKL. The CDR3 nucleotides are TGCGCCAGCAGCCAAGCCCCCCTAAGCGGGGGGGCCTACAATGAGCAGTTCTTC. Translated, it gives CASSQAPLSGGAYNEQFF.

In its sample, this clonotype was seen many times. The gene calls are TRBV20-1 and TRBJ1-1, with a possible D match to TRBD1 (5 bases). The CDR3 consists of 16 residues. Germline assignment: CDR1 DFQATT and CDR2 SNEGSKA (reference sequence). The V gene lost 1 base and the J gene lost 5 bases, with 20 bases spanning the gap. As DNA, the CDR3 is TGCAGTGCTAGAGCCCTCCTTGGGCCATGGGGGACTGAAGCTTTCTTT. Amino acids: CSARALLGPWGTEAFF.

This clonotype was seen only a few times. The genes are TRBV11-2 and TRBJ1-1, with a weak D call TRBD1 (6 bases). The CDR3 runs to 15 residues. Germline values: CDR1 SGHAT, CDR2 FQNNGV. Trimming took off 3 bases at V and 5 bases at J, with 16 bases between the two ends. As DNA, the CDR3 is TGTGCCAGCAGCTTGCTTAGCGGACAGAGGACTGAAGCTTTCTTT. Protein sequence: CASSLLSGQRTEAFF. Full variable domain (rest looked up from reference TRBV11-2 and TRBJ1-1): EAGVAQSPRYKIIEKRQSVAFWCNPISGHATLYWYQQILGQGPKLLIQFQNNGVVDDSQLPKDRFSAERLKGVDSTLKIQPAKLEDSAVYLCASSLLSGQRTEAFFGQGTRLTVV.

This chain uses TRBV20-1 with TRBJ1-1; maybe TRBD1 (5 bases). V shed 4 bases and J shed 0 bases, with 12 bases lying between them. There are 14 residues in the CDR3. CDR1 is DFQATT and CDR2 is SNEGSKA in the germline V gene (reference sequence). The CDR3 nucleotides are TGCAGTGCTATCTCCGGGACGGTGAACACTGAAGCTTTCTTT. Its protein is CSAISGTVNTEAFF.

The gene calls are TRBV4-2 and TRBJ1-5, with D unclear. Trimming shortened V by 4 bases and J by 0 bases, and 16 bases separated the two germline ends. Germline loops: CDR1 LGHNA, CDR2 YNFKEQ. The CDR3 is 17 residues long. The CDR3 sequence: CASSPLGPLGSNQPQHF. The DNA for the CDR3 is TGTGCCAGCAGCCCCCTTGGCCCCCTCGGTAGCAATCAGCCCCAGCATTTT.

This chain uses TRBV29-1 with TRBJ1-2, with 8 bases matching TRBD1. The ends lost 1 base at V and 3 bases at J; junction bases unmatched: 1. CDR3 length: 13 amino acids. Germline CDR1 is SQVTM and CDR2 is ANQGSEA. CDR3 sequence: CSVEGQGHYGYTF. The CDR3 DNA sequence: TGCAGCGTTGAAGGACAGGGGCACTATGGCTACACCTTC.

At least ten counts were recorded for this clonotype. The V gene is TRBV29-1, the J gene TRBJ1-2, with D uncertain. The V and J ends lost 4 bases and 4 bases respectively, with 16 bases between them. CDR3 length equals 14 residues. The germline V gene encodes CDR1 SQVTM and CDR2 ANQGSEA. CDR3 bases: TGCAGCGTTGCACTGGCGGTCGGGTTCTATGGCTACACCTTC. Translation: CSVALAVGFYGYTF.

This clonotype was recorded a few times. This chain links TRBV5-1 with TRBJ2-7, with a possible D match to TRBD1 (5 bases). Germline values: CDR1 SGHRS, CDR2 YFSETQ. CDR3 length: 13 amino acids. Trimming left V 0 bases short and J 7 bases short, with 11 bases between. CDR3 region: CASSLEGVGEQYV. CDR3 nucleotides: TGCGCCAGCAGCTTGGAAGGGGTAGGGGAGCAGTACGTC.